The rows below give T cell receptor beta chains drawn from one sample of a study of human T cells and chemical hapten exposure. TCRdb recomputed calls from the RACE reads with MiXCR, one row per CDR3 protein. The repertoire holds tens of thousands of distinct CDR3 sequences, with 7.5% to 9.5% as singletons. Sequencing used whole blood, obtained in connection with sensitization to the hapten diphenylcyclopropenone (DPC). The receptors here all came from a woman in her forties or fifties with alopecia areata. Some clones in this sample may be carry-over from other donors' samples. Each CDR3 is given with its conserved first and last residue. The D gene is left open where the match is weak. A clone size is listed for some rows: how often the clone was seen (once, few, many), or a class if it is expanded.

d_call,v_call,j_call,clone_size,cdr3_aa,cdr3_nt
TRBD1,TRBV7-2,TRBJ2-7,few,CASSLPGQGNHEQYF,TGTGCCAGCAGCTTACCTGGACAGGGTAATCACGAGCAGTACTTC
.,TRBV7-2,TRBJ1-1,few,CASRWITGTEAFF,TGTGCCAGCCGCTGGATCACGGGCACTGAAGCTTTCTTT
.,TRBV7-9,TRBJ1-6,many,CASSFPGSPLHF,TGTGCCAGCAGCTTCCCTGGGTCACCCCTCCACTTT
.,TRBV20-1,TRBJ2-3,.,CSASSGSTDTQYF,TGCAGTGCTAGCTCGGGCAGCACAGATACGCAGTATTTT
.,TRBV2,TRBJ1-1,few,CASKADRLNTEAFF,TGTGCCAGCAAAGCGGACAGACTGAACACTGAAGCTTTCTTT
.,TRBV9,TRBJ1-1,many,CASSEYTGRGLNTEAFF,TGTGCCAGCAGCGAGTATACAGGGCGGGGGCTGAACACTGAAGCTTTCTTT
.,TRBV2,TRBJ2-3,.,CASIGQFTDTQYF,TGTGCCAGCATTGGACAGTTCACAGATACGCAGTATTTT
.,TRBV7-6,TRBJ1-2,many,CASSPGFYGYTF,TGTGCCAGCAGCCCCGGCTTCTATGGCTACACCTTC
.,TRBV7-8,TRBJ2-3,few,CASSLASRLVEQYF,TGTGCCAGCAGCTTAGCGTCGAGACTAGTGGAGCAGTATTTT
.,TRBV7-9,TRBJ2-1,many,CASSSMRNEQFF,TGTGCCAGCAGCTCTATGAGGAATGAGCAGTTCTTC
TRBD1,TRBV14,TRBJ1-2,few,CASSLRTGGLPYGYTF,TGTGCCAGCAGCTTACGGACAGGGGGCTTGCCTTATGGCTACACCTTC
.,TRBV10-3,TRBJ2-7,few,CAISESNSRGEQYF,TGTGCCATCAGTGAGTCGAATAGCAGGGGCGAGCAGTACTTC
TRBD1,TRBV29-1,TRBJ2-1,many,CSVQTGQGVHNEQFF,TGCAGCGTTCAGACGGGACAGGGGGTCCACAATGAGCAGTTCTTC
.,TRBV10-3,TRBJ1-5,many,CAISDRTTNQPQHF,TGTGCCATCAGTGACAGAACAACAAATCAGCCCCAGCATTTT
TRBD1,TRBV7-9,TRBJ2-7,few,CASSLAGGQAFSYEQYF,TGTGCCAGCAGCTTAGCTGGTGGACAGGCTTTCTCCTACGAGCAGTACTTC
TRBD1,TRBV5-4,TRBJ1-1,.,CASSLSGTALNTEAFF,TGTGCCAGCAGCTTGTCCGGGACAGCCTTGAACACTGAAGCTTTCTTT
TRBD1,TRBV5-1,TRBJ1-4,.,CASSPTGQGIGEKLFF,TGCGCCAGCAGCCCCACGGGACAGGGAATCGGTGAAAAACTGTTTTTT
TRBD1,TRBV2,TRBJ1-1,.,CASRRGLAAFF,TGTGCCAGCAGGAGGGGGCTGGCAGCTTTCTTT
.,TRBV7-6,TRBJ2-1,few,CASSPTGYEQFF,TGTGCCAGCAGCCCGACAGGATATGAGCAGTTCTTC
.,TRBV18,TRBJ2-5,few,CASSPQDSPETQYF,TGTGCCAGCTCACCACAGGACAGTCCGGAGACCCAGTACTTC
TRBD2,TRBV5-1,TRBJ2-2,.,CASITGTSGSSGELFF,TGCGCCAGCATTACCGGGACTAGCGGGAGCAGCGGGGAGCTGTTTTTT
TRBD2,TRBV2,TRBJ2-1,few,CASREAGGSYNEQFF,TGTGCCAGCAGAGAAGCGGGGGGGTCCTACAATGAGCAGTTCTTC
.,TRBV5-5,TRBJ2-3,.,CASSLDGLADTQYF,TGTGCCAGCAGCTTGGACGGTTTGGCAGATACGCAGTATTTT
.,TRBV6-5,TRBJ1-6,many,CASSEGPNAPLHF,TGTGCCAGCAGTGAGGGACCTAACGCACCCCTCCACTTT
.,TRBV9,TRBJ2-5,many,CASRSPGVQETQYF,TGTGCCAGCAGATCCCCTGGGGTCCAAGAGACCCAGTACTTC
.,TRBV29-1,TRBJ2-7,.,CSVRGPSHAVGEQYF,TGCAGCGTCCGAGGACCCTCCCACGCAGTGGGCGAGCAGTACTTC